A selection of T cell receptor beta chains follows, all from one sample in a study of post-analysis software for immune sequencing data. TCRdb re-called the PCR reads with MiXCR, one entry per CDR3 protein. The table includes around 440,000 distinct CDR3 sequences, roughly 45% detected once. The specimen sequenced was blood. Receptors were obtained from a girl aged 10-17 years with multiple sclerosis. CDR3s leave out the opening cysteine and the closing phenylalanine or tryptophan.

len	j_gene	v_gene	CDR3aa
13	-	TRBV7-2	ASSLGGVRGETQY
11	TRBJ2-1	TRBV4-1	ASSPAAYNEQF
12	TRBJ1-6	TRBV10-3	AISPHGTYSPLH
12	TRBJ1-4	TRBV6-6	ASTEDRGWEKLF
14	TRBJ2-5	TRBV7-9	ASSFSSSRAKETQY
15	TRBJ1-5	TRBV11-2	ASSLGWGQGDNQPQH
11	TRBJ2-5	TRBV20-1	SARESPKETQY
13	TRBJ2-3	TRBV7-9	ASSSVMAGTDTQY
13	TRBJ2-1	TRBV12-3/TRBV12-4	ASSPLAGSLGEQF
9	TRBJ1-2	TRBV20-1	NASRDRGYT
8	TRBJ2-1	TRBV29-1	SSGRDEQF
14	TRBJ2-3	TRBV7-9	SSSQATSGVTDTQY
10	TRBJ2-1	TRBV12-3/TRBV12-4	ASTRGPNEQF
14	TRBJ1-4	TRBV12-3/TRBV12-4	ASSLNPTDRGEKLF
11	TRBJ2-2	TRBV5-1	ASSVPNTGELF
13	TRBJ2-3	TRBV12-3/TRBV12-4	ASEDRGRLTDTQY
12	TRBJ2-1	TRBV7-6	ASSLAGQGNEQF
13	TRBJ2-1	TRBV20-1	SAPVLGSSYNEQF
13	TRBJ2-7	TRBV6-5	ASNTIGQGIYEQY
14	TRBJ2-3	TRBV7-8	ASTKKRQGNTDTQY
11	TRBJ1-2	TRBV29-1	SVAPGGNYGYT
14	TRBJ2-1	TRBV5-1	ASSLWTSGAYNEQF
11	TRBJ2-7	TRBV20-1	SASRGRGYEQY
12	TRBJ1-5	TRBV19	ASTSTGGHQPQH
10	TRBJ2-1	TRBV29-1	SVEDLGNEQF
14	TRBJ1-4	TRBV27	ASSGYSSVRNEKRF
12	TRBJ2-5	TRBV20-1	SARDRTPQETQY
13	TRBJ1-1	TRBV4-1	ASSLDRNLNTEAF
17	TRBJ2-7	TRBV12-3/TRBV12-4	ASSLGPYRRSKESYEQY
12	TRBJ1-2	TRBV29-1	SVEGQGLNYGYT
14	TRBJ2-7	TRBV28	ASSRIAGRSSYEQY
16	TRBJ2-7	TRBV4-2	ASSQEWGVARQAYEQY
13	TRBJ2-1	TRBV6-2/TRBV6-3	ASSYSARGYNEQF
11	TRBJ2-7	TRBV3-1	ASSRTSVYEQY
12	TRBJ1-5	TRBV5-6	ASSFAGMNQPQH
14	TRBJ1-2	TRBV7-6	ASSPEVRIRLYGYT
14	-	TRBV6-2/TRBV6-3	ASSYSTGRVQETQY
11	TRBJ1-2	TRBV5-1	ASSLAEGSGYT
12	TRBJ1-2	TRBV29-1	SVEDRGSNYGYT
13	TRBJ1-1	TRBV3-1	ASSQLQGAGTEAF
13	-	TRBV4-3	ASSQDRGRVGEQY
11	TRBJ2-7	TRBV29-1	SVVRTDSYEQY
11	TRBJ2-3	TRBV20-1	SATGTGTDTQY
11	TRBJ1-2	TRBV29-1	SVDQTGGGGYT
10	TRBJ2-5	TRBV20-1	SASRGQETQY
9	TRBJ2-1	TRBV4-3	ASSQTNEQF
13	TRBJ2-1	TRBV18	ASSPVQDSSYEQF
15	TRBJ2-4	TRBV2	ASSEARRSLAKNIQY